Shown below are 16 T cell receptor beta chains from a single sample sequenced in a study of cytomegalovirus exposure and HLA in healthy donors. A multiplex PCR was run with 60 Vbeta primers and 13 Jbeta primers. The repertoire was sequenced with immunoSEQ multiplex PCR; TCRdb's copy has only in-frame clones and lacks some. The repertoire consists of some 130,000 clones, with 75% to 85% occurring once and the leading ten covering 3% to 3.5%. Source material: PBMCs. The receptor set was obtained from a male donor in good health and CMV-seronegative.

The gene calls are TRBV5-1 and TRBJ2-2, with 9 bases identical to TRBD1. Unmatched junction bases numbered 8, after V lost 2 bases and J lost 6 bases. Germline V gene data show CDR1 as SGHRS and CDR2 as YFSETQ. This CDR3 has 16 residues. The CDR3 nucleotides read TGCGCCAGCAGCTTTTCCGGGACAGGGCGAGCCGGGGAGCTGTTTTTT. As protein: CASSFSGTGRAGELFF.

This clone was observed a handful of times. This rearrangement joins TRBV12-5 to TRBJ1-4, with 8 positions matching TRBD1. There are 14 residues in the CDR3. The junction had 6 bases not matched to a gene; V was cut back by 5 bases and J by 7 bases. From germline, CDR1 is LGHNT and CDR2 FRNRAP. CDR3 in DNA: TGTGCTAGTGGTCTACAGGGGGTCCGTGAAAAACTGTTTTTT. Encoded protein: CASGLQGVREKLFF.

The chain recombines TRBV15 with TRBJ1-6; 10 bases are shared with TRBD1. This CDR3 contains 19 residues. Germline V gene sequence: CDR1 LNHNV, CDR2 YYDKDF (reference sequence). V shed 0 bases and J 0 bases; nucleotides not matched to a gene: 5. CDR3 coding DNA: TGTGCCACCAGCAGAGATTCGGGACAGGGGAGCTCCTATAATTCACCCCTCCACTTT. It specifies CATSRDSGQGSSYNSPLHF. Supplemented by reference TRBV15 and TRBJ1-6, the full variable domain reads DAMVIQNPRYQVTQFGKPVTLSCSQTLNHNVMYWYQQKSSQAPKLLFHYYDKDFNNEADTPDNFQSRRPNTSFCFLDIRSPGLGDTAMYLCATSRDSGQGSSYNSPLHFGNGTRLTVT.

The CDR3 is CASSRPLASGNSYEQYF. The CDR3 DNA follows: TGTGCCAGCAGCAGACCTCTGGCTAGCGGGAACTCCTACGAGCAGTACTTC. The chain has TRBV7-2 and TRBJ2-7; 9 nucleotides match TRBD2. CDR1 is SGHTA and CDR2 is FQGNSA in the germline V gene. This CDR3 comprises 17 residues. V was pared by 5 bases and J by 0 bases, with 11 bases of the junction left unmatched.

The V gene is TRBV5-6, the J gene TRBJ2-3; TRBD2 matches at 9 bases. The trim removed 7 bases at V and 3 bases at J, leaving 6 bases unmatched. The germline gives CDR1 SGHDT, CDR2 YYEEEE. This CDR3 has 14 amino acids. The CDR3: CASARGGRTDTQYF. The CDR3 DNA sequence: TGTGCCAGCGCGCGGGGGGGCCGTACAGATACGCAGTATTTT.

The chain uses TRBV5-5 and TRBJ2-1; D possibly corresponds to TRBD2 (6 bases). Trimming cost V 1 base and J 4 bases, with 15 bases left between them. Germline CDR1 and CDR2: SGHKS and YYEKEE (reference sequence). The CDR3 is made up of 16 amino acids. CDR3 in DNA: TGTGCCAGCAGCTTGAGGGTCGGGAGTATTTACAATGAGCAGTTCTTC. This translates into CASSLRVGSIYNEQFF.

V and J are TRBV7-9 and TRBJ2-7, with a weak D call TRBD1 (8 bases). The V gene's germline CDR1 is SEHNR and CDR2 FQNEAQ (reference sequence). V lost 4 bases, J lost 2 bases, and 12 bases lay in between. The CDR3 loop spans 14 amino acids. The CDR3 region has the DNA TGTGCCAGCAGCTCACAGGGGGGGACCTACGAGCAGTACTTC. It translates to CASSSQGGTYEQYF.

The chain couples TRBV30 to TRBJ2-5; 7 bases are shared with TRBD2. There are 14 residues in the CDR3. Germline CDR1 reads GTSNPN; CDR2 reads SVGIG (reference sequence). The V and J ends lost 3 bases and 11 bases, in that order; junction bases with no gene match: 15. CDR3 nucleotides: TGTGCCTGGAGCTCCGGGACTACGTACCTGGAGCAGTACTTC. Protein product: CAWSSGTTYLEQYF. Complete variable domain (other parts from reference TRBV30 and TRBJ2-5): SQTIHQWPATLVQPVGSPLSLECTVEGTSNPNLYWYRQAAGRGLQLLFYSVGIGQISSEVPQNLSASRPQDRQFILSSKKLLLSDSGFYLCAWSSGTTYLEQYFGPGTRLLVL.

This clone was observed a few times. The V gene is TRBV7-2, the J gene TRBJ2-1; TRBD2 agrees at 8 bases. The germline V gene has CDR1 SGHTA and CDR2 FQGNSA. This CDR3 has 14 amino acids. V was pared by 0 bases and J by 15 bases, with 10 bases of the junction left unmatched. The CDR3 sequence is CASSLANERGSSFF. The CDR3 bases are TGTGCCAGCAGCTTAGCTAACGAGCGGGGGTCCTCGTTCTTC.

This clone was seen a few times. This sequence joins TRBV10-3 and TRBJ1-1; D gene ambiguous. Looked up from germline, CDR1 is ENHRY and CDR2 is SYGVKD. The V and J ends lost 3 bases and 1 base respectively, with 3 bases between them. This CDR3 has 12 residues. CDR3 sequence reads: CAISDGNTEAFF. CDR3 DNA: TGTGCCATCAGTGACGGGAACACTGAAGCTTTCTTT.

The sample holds a few counts of this clone. The chain couples TRBV5-1 to TRBJ2-6; 8 nucleotides line up with TRBD1. The ends lost 1 base at V and 0 bases at J; junction bases unmatched: 3. The CDR3 sequence is 17 residues long. The germline gives CDR1 SGHRS, CDR2 YFSETQ. The chain's CDR3 is CASSLPGQDSGANVLTF. In DNA, the CDR3 is TGCGCCAGCAGCTTGCCGGGACAGGACTCTGGGGCCAACGTCCTGACTTTC.

The chain combines TRBV7-2 with TRBJ1-6; TRBD1 aligns across 7 bases. CDR1 and CDR2 (germline): SGHTA, FQGNSA. V trimming: 5 bases; J trimming: 8 bases; junction bases outside the gene matches: 6. The CDR3 runs to 14 residues. CDR3 region: CASSPGQGDSPLHF. CDR3 nucleotides: TGTGCCAGCAGCCCCGGGCAGGGGGATTCACCCCTCCACTTT. Based on the CDR3 plus reference TRBV7-2 and TRBJ1-6, the full variable domain is GAGVSQSPSNKVTEKGKDVELRCDPISGHTALYWYRQSLGQGLEFLIYFQGNSAPDKSGLPSDRFSAERTGGSVSTLTIQRTQQEDSAVYLCASSPGQGDSPLHFGNGTRLTVT.

V usage is TRBV2 and J usage is TRBJ2-5, with D possibly matching TRBD1 (6 bases). The CDR3 spans 14 residues. Germline loops: CDR1 SNHLY, CDR2 FYNNEI. V lost 4 bases and J 4 bases, leaving 13 bases between the germline ends. The CDR3 sequence is CASSGQGKGETQYF. CDR3 bases: TGTGCCAGCAGTGGGCAGGGGAAGGGAGAGACCCAGTACTTC. Full variable domain (missing parts from reference TRBV2 and TRBJ2-5): EPEVTQTPSHQVTQMGQEVILRCVPISNHLYFYWYRQILGQKVEFLVSFYNNEISEKSEIFDDQFSVERPDGSNFTLKIRSTKLEDSAMYFCASSGQGKGETQYFGPGTRLLVL.

The sample holds a few counts of this clone. This rearrangement joins TRBV6-5 to TRBJ1-2, with a tentative D call TRBD1 (5 bases). Germline V gene lookup returns CDR1 MNHEY and CDR2 SVGAGI. CDR3 size: 13 residues. Trimming removed 6 bases from V and 4 bases from J, with 12 bases in between. CDR3: CASRRGGGYGYTF. In DNA, the CDR3 is TGTGCCAGCAGACGGGGGGGAGGCTATGGCTACACCTTC.

CDR3 bases: TGTGCCAGCATACGGGACTACGAGCAGTACTTC. Amino acids: CASIRDYEQYF. This chain links TRBV2 with TRBJ2-7, with D possibly TRBD2 on 5 matching bases. V lost 7 bases to trimming and J lost 3 bases, with 7 bases between them. The CDR3 has 11 residues. CDR1 and CDR2 (germline): SNHLY, FYNNEI. Based on the CDR3 plus reference TRBV2 and TRBJ2-7, the full variable domain is EPEVTQTPSHQVTQMGQEVILRCVPISNHLYFYWYRQILGQKVEFLVSFYNNEISEKSEIFDDQFSVERPDGSNFTLKIRSTKLEDSAMYFCASIRDYEQYFGPGTRLTVT.

This rearrangement joins TRBV12-1 to TRBJ2-5; the DNA was not compared with TRBD2, the D call given in the table. The J call may be wrong; the DNA end is better matched by TRBJ2-7. TRBV12-1 is listed as a pseudogene. The CDR3 extends over 16 amino acids. In DNA, the CDR3 is TGTGCCAGCAGCAATACCCCGGGAGGCCCTTCCTACGAGCAGTACTTC. Translated: CASSNTPGGPSYEQYF.